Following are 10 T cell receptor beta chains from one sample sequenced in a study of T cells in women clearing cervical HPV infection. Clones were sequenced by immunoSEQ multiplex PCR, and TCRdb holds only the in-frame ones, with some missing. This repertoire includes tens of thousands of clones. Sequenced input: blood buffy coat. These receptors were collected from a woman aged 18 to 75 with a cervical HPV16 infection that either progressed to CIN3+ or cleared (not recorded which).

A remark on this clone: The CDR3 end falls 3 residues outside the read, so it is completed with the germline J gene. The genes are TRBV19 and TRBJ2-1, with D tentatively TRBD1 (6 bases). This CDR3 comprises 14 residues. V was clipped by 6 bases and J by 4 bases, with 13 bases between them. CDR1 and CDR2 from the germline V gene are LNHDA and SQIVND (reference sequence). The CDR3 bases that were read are TGTGCCAGTAGGGCCGGGACATTATACAATGAG. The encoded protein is CASRAGTLYNE. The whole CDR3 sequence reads CASRAGTLYNEQFF.

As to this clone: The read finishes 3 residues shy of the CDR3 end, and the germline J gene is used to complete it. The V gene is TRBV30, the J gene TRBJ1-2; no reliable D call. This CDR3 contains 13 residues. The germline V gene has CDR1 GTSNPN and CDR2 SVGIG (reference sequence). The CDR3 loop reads CAWTVTSGNDYTF. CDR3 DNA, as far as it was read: TGTGCCTGGACTGTCACTAGCGGCAATGAC.

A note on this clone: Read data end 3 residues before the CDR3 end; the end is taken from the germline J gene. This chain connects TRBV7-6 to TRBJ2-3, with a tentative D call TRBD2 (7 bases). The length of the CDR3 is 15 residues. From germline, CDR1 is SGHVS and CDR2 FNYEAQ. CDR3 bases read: TGTGCCAGCACCGAGGGGAGGGGGAGCCAAGAGACG. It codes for CASTEGRGSQET. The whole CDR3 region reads CASTEGRGSQETQYF.

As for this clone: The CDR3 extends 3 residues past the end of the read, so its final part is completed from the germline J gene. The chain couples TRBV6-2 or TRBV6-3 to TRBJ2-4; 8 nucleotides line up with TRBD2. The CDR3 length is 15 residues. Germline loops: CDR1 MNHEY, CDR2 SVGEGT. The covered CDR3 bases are TGTGCCAGCAGTTACGAGGGACTAGAGGCGGAGACT. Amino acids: CASSYEGLEAET. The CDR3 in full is CASSYEGLEAETQYF.

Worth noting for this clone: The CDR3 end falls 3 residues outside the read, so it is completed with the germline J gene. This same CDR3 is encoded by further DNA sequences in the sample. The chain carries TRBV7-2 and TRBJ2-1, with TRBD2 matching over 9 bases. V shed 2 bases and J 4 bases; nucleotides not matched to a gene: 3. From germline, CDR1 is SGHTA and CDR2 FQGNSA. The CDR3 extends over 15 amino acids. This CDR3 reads CASSLWAGGYNEQFF. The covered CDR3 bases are TGTGCCAGCAGCTTATGGGCGGGAGGGTACAATGAG.

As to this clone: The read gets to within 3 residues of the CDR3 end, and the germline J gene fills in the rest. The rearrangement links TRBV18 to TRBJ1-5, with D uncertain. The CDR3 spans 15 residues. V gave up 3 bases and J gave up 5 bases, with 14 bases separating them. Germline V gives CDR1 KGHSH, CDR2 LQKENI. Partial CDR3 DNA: TGTGCCAGCTCACCCCAGATCGCCAGAGATCAGCCC. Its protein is CASSPQIARDQP. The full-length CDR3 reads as CASSPQIARDQPQHF.

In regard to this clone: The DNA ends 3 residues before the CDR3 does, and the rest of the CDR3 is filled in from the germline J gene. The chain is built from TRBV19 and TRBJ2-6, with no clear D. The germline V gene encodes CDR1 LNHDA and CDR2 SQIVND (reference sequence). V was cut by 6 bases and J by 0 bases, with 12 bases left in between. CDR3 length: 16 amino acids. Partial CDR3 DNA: TGTGCCAGTAGCCCCTTTGCGGACTCTGGGGCCAACGTC. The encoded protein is CASSPFADSGANV. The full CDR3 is CASSPFADSGANVLTF. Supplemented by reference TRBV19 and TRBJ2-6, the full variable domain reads DGGITQSPKYLFRKEGQNVTLSCEQNLNHDAMYWYRQDPGQGLRLIYYSQIVNDFQKGDIAEGYSVSREKKESFPLTVTSAQKNPTAFYLCASSPFADSGANVLTFGAGSRLTVL.

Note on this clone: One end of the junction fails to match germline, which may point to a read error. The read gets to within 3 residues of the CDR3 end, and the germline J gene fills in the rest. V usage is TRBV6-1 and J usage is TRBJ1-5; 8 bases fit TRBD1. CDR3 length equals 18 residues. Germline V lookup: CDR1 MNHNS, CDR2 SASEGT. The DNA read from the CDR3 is TGTGCCGGCAGCGAACGACAGGGGATTACTTATAGCAATCAGCCC. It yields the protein CAGSERQGITYSNQP. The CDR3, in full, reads CAGSERQGITYSNQPQHF.

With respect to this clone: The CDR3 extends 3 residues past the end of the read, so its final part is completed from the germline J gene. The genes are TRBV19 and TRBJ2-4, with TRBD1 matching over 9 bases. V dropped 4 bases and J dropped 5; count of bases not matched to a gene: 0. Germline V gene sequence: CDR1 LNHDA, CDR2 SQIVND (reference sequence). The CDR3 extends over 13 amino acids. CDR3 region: CASSRTGENIQYF. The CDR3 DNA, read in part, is TGTGCCAGTAGTAGGACAGGGGAAAACATT. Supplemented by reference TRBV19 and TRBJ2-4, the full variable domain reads DGGITQSPKYLFRKEGQNVTLSCEQNLNHDAMYWYRQDPGQGLRLIYYSQIVNDFQKGDIAEGYSVSREKKESFPLTVTSAQKNPTAFYLCASSRTGENIQYFGAGTRLSVL.

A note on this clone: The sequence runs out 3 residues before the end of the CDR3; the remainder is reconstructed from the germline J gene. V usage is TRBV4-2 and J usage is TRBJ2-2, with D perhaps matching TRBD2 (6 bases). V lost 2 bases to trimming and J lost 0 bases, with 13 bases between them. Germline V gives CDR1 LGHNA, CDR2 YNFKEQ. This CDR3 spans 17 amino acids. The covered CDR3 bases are TGTGCCAGCAGCCAATACACGGGACTTTCGAACACCGGGGAG. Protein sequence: CASSQYTGLSNTGE. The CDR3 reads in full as CASSQYTGLSNTGELFF.